This T cell receptor beta chain emerged from a study of shared clonotypes between healthy human individuals. The naive CD8 population came from CD45RO-negative cells selected for CCR7, without terminally differentiated effector memory CD45RA+ cells. Each sample came from a Caucasian adult donor living in Nashville, Tennessee. The CDR3 extends over 15 amino acids. Germline V lookup: CDR1 SNHLY, CDR2 FYNNEI. Deletions cut 7 bases from V and 1 base from J, with 16 bases between. Evenly divided among several immunoSEQ plates was the genomic DNA of each subset. Sequencing used immunoSEQ multiplex PCR; TCRdb keeps in-frame clones, though not all of them. The sample shows hundreds of thousands of clones, 95% to 97% of them seen only once.

The source is a woman aged 30 to 39 in good health. The chain recombines TRBV2 with TRBJ1-2; maybe TRBD1 (6 bases). Specimen: naive CD8+ T cells sorted from blood. The CDR3 DNA reads TGTGCCAGCAATGAGGGACATACCCTTAACTATGGCTACACCTTC. It encodes CASNEGHTLNYGYTF.